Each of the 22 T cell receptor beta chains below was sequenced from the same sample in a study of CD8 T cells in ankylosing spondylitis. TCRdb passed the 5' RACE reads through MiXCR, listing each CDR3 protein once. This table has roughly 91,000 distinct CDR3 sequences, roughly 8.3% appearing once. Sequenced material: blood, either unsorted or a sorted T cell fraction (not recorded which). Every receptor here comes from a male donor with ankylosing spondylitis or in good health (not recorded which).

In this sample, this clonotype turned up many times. Here the CDR3 DNA reads TGTGCCAGCAGCTTAGCCGCCGCCACAGATACGCAGTATTTT. Its translation is CASSLAAATDTQYF. The V and J genes are TRBV11-3 and TRBJ2-3; D is uncertain. Trimming removed 1 base at V and 2 bases at J, with 7 bases between. CDR1 is SGHNT and CDR2 is YENEEA in the germline V gene. This CDR3 contains 14 residues.

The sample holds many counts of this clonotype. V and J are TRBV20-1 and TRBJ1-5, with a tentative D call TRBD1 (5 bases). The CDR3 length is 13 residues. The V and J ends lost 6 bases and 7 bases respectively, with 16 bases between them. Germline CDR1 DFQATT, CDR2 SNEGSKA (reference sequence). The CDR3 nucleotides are TGCAGTGCCGAAGAAGGGGTGGGGCAGCCCCAGCATTTT. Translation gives CSAEEGVGQPQHF.

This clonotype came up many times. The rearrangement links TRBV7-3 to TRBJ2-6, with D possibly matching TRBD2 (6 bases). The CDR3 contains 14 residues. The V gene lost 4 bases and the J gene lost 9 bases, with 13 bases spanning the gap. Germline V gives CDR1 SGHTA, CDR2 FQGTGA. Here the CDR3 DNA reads TGTGCCAGCAGCTCCACGCGGGGCAACAACGTCCTGACTTTC. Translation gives CASSSTRGNNVLTF.

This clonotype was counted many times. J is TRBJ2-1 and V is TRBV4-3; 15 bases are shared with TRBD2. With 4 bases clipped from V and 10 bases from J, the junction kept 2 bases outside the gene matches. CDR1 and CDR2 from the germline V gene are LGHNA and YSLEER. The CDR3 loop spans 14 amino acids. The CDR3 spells CASSPGTSGREQFF. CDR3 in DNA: TGCGCCAGCAGCCCCGGGACTAGCGGGAGGGAGCAGTTCTTC.

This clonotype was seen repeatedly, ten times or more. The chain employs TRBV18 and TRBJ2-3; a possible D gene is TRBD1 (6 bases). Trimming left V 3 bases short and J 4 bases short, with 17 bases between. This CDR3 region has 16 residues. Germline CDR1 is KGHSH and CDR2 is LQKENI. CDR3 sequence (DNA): TGTGCCAGCTCACCGACAGGATCGACGAACCCAGATACGCAGTATTTT. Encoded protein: CASSPTGSTNPDTQYF.

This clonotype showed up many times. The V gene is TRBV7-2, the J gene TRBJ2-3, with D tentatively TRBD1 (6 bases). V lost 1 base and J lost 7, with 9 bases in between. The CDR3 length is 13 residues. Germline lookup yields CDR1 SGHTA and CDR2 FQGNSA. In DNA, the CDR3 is TGTGCCAGCAGCTTAGGCGGACAGAATACGCAGTATTTT. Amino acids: CASSLGGQNTQYF.

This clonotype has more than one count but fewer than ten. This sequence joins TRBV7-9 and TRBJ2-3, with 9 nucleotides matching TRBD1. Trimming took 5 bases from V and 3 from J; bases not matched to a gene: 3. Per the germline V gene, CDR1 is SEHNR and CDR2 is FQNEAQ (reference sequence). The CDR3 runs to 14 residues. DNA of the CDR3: TGTGCCAGCAGCATGGACAGGGGTACAGATACGCAGTATTTT. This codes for CASSMDRGTDTQYF.

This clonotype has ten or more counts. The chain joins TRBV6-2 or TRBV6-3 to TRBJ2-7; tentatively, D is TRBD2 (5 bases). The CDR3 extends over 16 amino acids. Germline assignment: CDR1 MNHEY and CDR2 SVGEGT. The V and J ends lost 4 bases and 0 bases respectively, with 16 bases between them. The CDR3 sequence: CASSLWRSRDSYEQYF. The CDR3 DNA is TGTGCCAGCAGTTTATGGAGGAGCCGGGACTCCTACGAGCAGTACTTC.

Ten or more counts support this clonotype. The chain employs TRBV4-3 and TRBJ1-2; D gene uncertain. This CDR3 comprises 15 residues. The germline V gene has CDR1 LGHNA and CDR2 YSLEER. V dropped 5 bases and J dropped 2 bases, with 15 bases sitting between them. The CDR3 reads CASSTYLGENYGYTF. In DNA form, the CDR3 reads TGCGCCAGCAGCACTTATCTCGGGGAGAACTATGGCTACACCTTC.

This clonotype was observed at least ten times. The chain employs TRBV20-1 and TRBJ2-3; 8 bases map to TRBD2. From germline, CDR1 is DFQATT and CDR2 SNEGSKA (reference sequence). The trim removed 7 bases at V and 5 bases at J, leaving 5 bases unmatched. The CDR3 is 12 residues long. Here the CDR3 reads CSVSTSGDTQYF. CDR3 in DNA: TGCAGTGTCTCCACTAGCGGAGATACGCAGTATTTT.

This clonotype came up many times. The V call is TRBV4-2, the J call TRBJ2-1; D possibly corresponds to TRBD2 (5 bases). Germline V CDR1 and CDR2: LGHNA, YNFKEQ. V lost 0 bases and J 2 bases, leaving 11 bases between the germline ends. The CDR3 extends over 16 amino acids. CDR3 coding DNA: TGTGCCAGCAGCCAAGAAAGGCGGGCCCCCTACAATGAGCAGTTCTTC. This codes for CASSQERRAPYNEQFF.

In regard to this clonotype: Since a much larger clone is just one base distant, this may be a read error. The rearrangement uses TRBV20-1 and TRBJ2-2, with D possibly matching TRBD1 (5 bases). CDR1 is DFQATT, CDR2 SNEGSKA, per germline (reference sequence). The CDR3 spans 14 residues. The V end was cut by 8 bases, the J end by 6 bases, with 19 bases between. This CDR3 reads CSTTAIGDSGELFF. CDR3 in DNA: TGCAGTACCACAGCGATAGGGGATTCCGGGGAGCTGTTTTTT.

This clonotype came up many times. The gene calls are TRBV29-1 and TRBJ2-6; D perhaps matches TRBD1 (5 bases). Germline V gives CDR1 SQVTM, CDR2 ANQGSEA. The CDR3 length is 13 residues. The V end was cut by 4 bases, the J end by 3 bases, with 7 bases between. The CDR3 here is CSVAGLGANVLTF. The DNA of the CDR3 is TGCAGCGTTGCAGGGCTTGGGGCCAACGTCCTGACTTTC.

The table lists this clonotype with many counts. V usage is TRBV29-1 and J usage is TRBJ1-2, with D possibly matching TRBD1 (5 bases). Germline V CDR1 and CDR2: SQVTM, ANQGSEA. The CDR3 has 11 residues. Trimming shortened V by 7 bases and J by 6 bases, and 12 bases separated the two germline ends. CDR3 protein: CSADSGNGYTF. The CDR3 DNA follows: TGCAGCGCTGATTCAGGGAATGGCTACACCTTC.

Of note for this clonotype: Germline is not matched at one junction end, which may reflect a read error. DNA of the CDR3: TGTGCCAGCAGCTTTGGGTCCTCCGAGCAGTACTTC. Encoded protein: CASSFGSSEQYF. The chain has TRBV7-9 and TRBJ2-7; no definite D call. CDR1 and CDR2 from the germline V gene are SEHNR and FQNEAQ (reference sequence). The CDR3 contains 12 residues. Complete variable domain (other parts from reference TRBV7-9 and TRBJ2-7): DTGVSQNPRHKITKRGQNVTFRCDPISEHNRLYWYRQTLGQGPEFLTYFQNEAQLEKSRLLSDRFSAERPKGSFSTLEIQRTEQGDSAMYLCASSFGSSEQYFGPGTRLTVT.

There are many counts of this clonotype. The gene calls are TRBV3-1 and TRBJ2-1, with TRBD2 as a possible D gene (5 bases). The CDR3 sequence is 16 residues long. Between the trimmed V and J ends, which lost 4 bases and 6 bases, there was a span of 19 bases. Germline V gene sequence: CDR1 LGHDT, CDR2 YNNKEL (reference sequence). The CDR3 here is CASSLGLVYGLNEQFF. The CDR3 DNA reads TGTGCCAGCAGCCTCGGACTGGTCTACGGCCTCAATGAGCAGTTCTTC.

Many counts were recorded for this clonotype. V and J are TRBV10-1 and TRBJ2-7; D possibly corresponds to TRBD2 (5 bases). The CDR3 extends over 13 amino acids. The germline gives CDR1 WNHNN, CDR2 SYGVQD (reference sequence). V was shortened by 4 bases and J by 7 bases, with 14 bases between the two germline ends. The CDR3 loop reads CASSGSVSGEQYF. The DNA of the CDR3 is TGCGCCAGCAGTGGTAGCGTAAGTGGGGAGCAGTACTTC.

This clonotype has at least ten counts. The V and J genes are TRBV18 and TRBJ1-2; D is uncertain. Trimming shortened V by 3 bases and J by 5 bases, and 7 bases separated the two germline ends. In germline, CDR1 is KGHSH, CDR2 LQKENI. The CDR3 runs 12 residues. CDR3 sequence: CASSPRGYGYTF. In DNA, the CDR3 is TGTGCCAGCTCACCCCGGGGATATGGCTACACCTTC.

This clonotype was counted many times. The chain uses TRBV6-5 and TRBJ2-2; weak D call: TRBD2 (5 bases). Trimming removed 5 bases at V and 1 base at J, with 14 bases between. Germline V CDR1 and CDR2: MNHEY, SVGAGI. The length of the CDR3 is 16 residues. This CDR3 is CASSLSSRGNTGELFF. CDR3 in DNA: TGTGCCAGCAGTCTCTCTTCACGGGGGAACACCGGGGAGCTGTTTTTT.

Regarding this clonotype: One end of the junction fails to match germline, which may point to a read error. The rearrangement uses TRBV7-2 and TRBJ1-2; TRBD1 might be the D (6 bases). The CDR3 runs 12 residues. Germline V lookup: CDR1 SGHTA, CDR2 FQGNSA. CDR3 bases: TGTGCCAACAGCGCTACAGGGTATGGCTACACCTTC. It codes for CANSATGYGYTF. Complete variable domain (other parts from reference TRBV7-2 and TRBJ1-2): GAGVSQSPSNKVTEKGKDVELRCDPISGHTALYWYRQSLGQGLEFLIYFQGNSAPDKSGLPSDRFSAERTGGSVSTLTIQRTQQEDSAVYLCANSATGYGYTFGSGTRLTVV.

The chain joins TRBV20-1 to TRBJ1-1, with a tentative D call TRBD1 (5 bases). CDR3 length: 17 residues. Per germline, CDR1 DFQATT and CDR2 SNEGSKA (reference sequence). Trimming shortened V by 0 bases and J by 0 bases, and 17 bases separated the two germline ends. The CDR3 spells CSARDQGPYHLNTEAFF. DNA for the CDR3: TGCAGTGCTAGAGATCAGGGACCATACCATCTGAACACTGAAGCTTTCTTT.

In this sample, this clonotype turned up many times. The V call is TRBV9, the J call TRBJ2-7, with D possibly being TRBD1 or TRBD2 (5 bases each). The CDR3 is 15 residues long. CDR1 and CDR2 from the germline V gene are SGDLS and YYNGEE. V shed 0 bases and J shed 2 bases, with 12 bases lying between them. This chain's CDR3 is CASSVGGRKTYEQYF. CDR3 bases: TGTGCCAGCAGCGTAGGGGGGAGAAAGACCTACGAGCAGTACTTC.